The 27 T cell receptor beta chains given below trace back to one sample, sequenced in a study of CXCR3-negative and CXCR3-positive naive CD8 T cells. Study observations and caveats: Against CXCR3-negative naive cells, CXCR3-positive naive cells showed more hydrophobic TRB CDR3s.

Via 5' RACE with UMI labels, TRB cDNA libraries were prepared. TCRdb reanalyzed the 5' RACE reads, giving one entry per CDR3 protein sequence and no DNA. The data show around 60,000 distinct CDR3 sequences, and the top ten clones hold approximately 0.74%. These receptors lack a known antigen. Material: naive CXCR3+ CD8+ T cells from blood. The subset is: CD45RO-CCR7+CD27+CD95- naive CD8+ T cells expressing CXCR3 (TNR3+). These receptors originate from a human donor in good health. Some clones in this sample may be carry-over from other donors' samples.

The chain links TRBV7-7 to TRBJ2-3; absent DNA, TCRdb's TRBD1 call cannot be checked. The CDR3 has 13 residues. Per germline, CDR1 SSHAT and CDR2 FNYEAQ (reference sequence). CDR3 sequence: CASSTKTGGTQYF. Full variable domain (missing parts from reference TRBV7-7 and TRBJ2-3): GAGVSQSPRYKVTKRGQDVTLRCDPISSHATLYWYQQALGQGPEFLTYFNYEAQPDKSGLPSDRFSAERPEGSISTLTIQRTEQRDSAMYRCASSTKTGGTQYFGPGTRLTVL.

The V gene is TRBV20-1, the J gene TRBJ2-7; TCRdb's assignment of TRBD1 cannot be checked, as there is no DNA. The CDR3 has 16 amino acids. Germline V gene data show CDR1 as DFQATT and CDR2 as SNEGSKA (reference sequence). CDR3 region: CSASEGGRGPSYEQYF.

The chain recombines TRBV27 with TRBJ2-7; TCRdb picks TRBD1, but there is no DNA to check that call. This CDR3 region has 14 residues. Germline V CDR1 and CDR2: MNHEY, SMNVEV (reference sequence). CDR3 amino acids: CASSRGQGAYEQYF.

The chain employs TRBV19 and TRBJ1-1; TCRdb outputs TRBD1, but without DNA this stays unchecked. CDR1 and CDR2 (germline): LNHDA, SQIVND (reference sequence). The CDR3 loop spans 14 amino acids. CDR3 region: CASTQTGETTEAFF.

The chain has TRBV29-1 and TRBJ2-2; TCRdb calls TRBD1, which cannot be checked without DNA. The CDR3 runs 16 residues. CDR1 is SQVTM, CDR2 ANQGSEA, per germline. The CDR3 is CSVEVPGQANTGELFF.

The V call is TRBV12-3 or TRBV12-4, the J call TRBJ2-2; with no DNA, the TCRdb D assignment of TRBD1 cannot be verified. This CDR3 spans 14 amino acids. This chain's CDR3 is CASVVGGNTGELFF.

The chain links TRBV4-3 to TRBJ1-2; TCRdb reports TRBD1, a call that lacks DNA to check it against. The CDR3 consists of 16 residues. Germline loops: CDR1 LGHNA, CDR2 YSLEER. CDR3 sequence: CASSQQDREANYGYTF.

The chain uses TRBV28 and TRBJ1-2. Germline V lookup: CDR1 MDHEN, CDR2 SYDVKM. The CDR3 sequence is 11 residues long. This chain's CDR3 is CASRRLYGYTF.

This rearrangement joins TRBV11-2 to TRBJ2-4; checking the TCRdb D call of TRBD1 is not possible without DNA. Germline CDR1 reads SGHAT; CDR2 reads FQNNGV. This CDR3 has 12 residues. CDR3 sequence: CASSQGNNIQYF.

This chain links TRBV20-1 with TRBJ1-6; TCRdb picks TRBD1, but there is no DNA to check that call. CDR1 DFQATT and CDR2 SNEGSKA come from the germline V gene (reference sequence). This CDR3 spans 21 amino acids. This CDR3 reads CSARDGGEQGAYSSYNSPLHF.

J is TRBJ2-2 and V is TRBV7-8; TCRdb picks TRBD1, but there is no DNA to check that call. Germline V gene sequence: CDR1 SGHVS, CDR2 FQNEAQ. The CDR3 extends over 16 amino acids. The CDR3 spells CASSIGWGALGGELFF.

J is TRBJ2-3 and V is TRBV6-6; TCRdb indicates TRBD1, and absent DNA this call remains unverified. There are 13 residues in the CDR3. From germline, CDR1 is MNHNY and CDR2 SVGAGI (reference sequence). CDR3 sequence: CASSYVLTDTQYF.

The chain joins TRBV28 to TRBJ2-7; without DNA, the TCRdb call of TRBD2 cannot be checked. Germline-derived CDR1 and CDR2 are MDHEN and SYDVKM. The CDR3 contains 16 residues. CDR3 loop: CASSSPTSGVNYEQYF.

The chain employs TRBV7-3 and TRBJ2-2; the D gene TCRdb calls, TRBD1, cannot be checked with no DNA. CDR3 length equals 15 residues. Germline-derived CDR1 and CDR2 are SGHTA and FQGTGA. CDR3 amino acids: CASSQGLHGAGELFF.

The genes are TRBV12-3 or TRBV12-4 and TRBJ2-3; without DNA, the TCRdb call of TRBD2 cannot be checked. The CDR3 totals 16 residues. The CDR3: CASSEGTSGGTDTQYF.

The rearrangement joins TRBV21-1 to TRBJ2-7; there is no DNA to check the TCRdb D call of TRBD1. TRBV21-1 is flagged as a pseudogene. CDR3 length: 22 residues. CDR3 loop: CASSRTSLREREEGAGSYEQYF.

The J gene is TRBJ2-3, the V gene TRBV28; no DNA is available, so the TRBD2 call from TCRdb remains unchecked. CDR3 size: 15 residues. Looked up from germline, CDR1 is MDHEN and CDR2 is SYDVKM. The CDR3 is CASSSGTTSTDTQYF. Full variable domain (rest looked up from reference TRBV28 and TRBJ2-3): DVKVTQSSRYLVKRTGEKVFLECVQDMDHENMFWYRQDPGLGLRLIYFSYDVKMKEKGDIPEGYSVSREKKERFSLILESASTNQTSMYLCASSSGTTSTDTQYFGPGTRLTVL.

The chain has TRBV7-9 and TRBJ2-7; the D gene TCRdb calls, TRBD1, cannot be checked with no DNA. This CDR3 is 13 amino acids long. Germline CDR1 and CDR2: SEHNR and FQNEAQ (reference sequence). The CDR3 reads CASSPGGSYEQYF.

The V call is TRBV29-1, the J call TRBJ1-1. CDR1 SQVTM and CDR2 ANQGSEA come from the germline V gene. The CDR3 is 13 amino acids. The CDR3 loop reads CSVGGGRATEAFF.

The chain combines TRBV2 with TRBJ1-2; TCRdb's assignment of TRBD1 cannot be checked, as there is no DNA. Germline-derived CDR1 and CDR2 are SNHLY and FYNNEI. The CDR3 is 14 amino acids. The CDR3 region is CASSDGSGGDGYTF.

The V gene is TRBV29-1, the J gene TRBJ2-5; TCRdb's assignment of TRBD1 cannot be checked, as there is no DNA. CDR1 is SQVTM and CDR2 is ANQGSEA in the germline V gene. The CDR3 is 13 residues long. CDR3 residues: CSANNDREETQYF.

The rearrangement uses TRBV20-1 and TRBJ2-7. From germline, CDR1 is DFQATT and CDR2 SNEGSKA (reference sequence). This CDR3 spans 16 amino acids. The CDR3: CSARDTSRTGAYEQYF.

This sequence joins TRBV20-1 and TRBJ2-5; TCRdb's assignment of TRBD2 cannot be checked, as there is no DNA. This CDR3 has 15 residues. Germline lookup yields CDR1 DFQATT and CDR2 SNEGSKA (reference sequence). The CDR3 spells CSAMRGASVGETQYF.

V gene TRBV6-6 combines with J gene TRBJ1-1; TCRdb's D call, TRBD1, is unchecked because there is no DNA. Germline V gene lookup returns CDR1 MNHNY and CDR2 SVGAGI (reference sequence). The CDR3 extends over 14 amino acids. CDR3 region: CASSYSGGNTEAFF.

CDR3 region: CASSWSEVTGELFF. The chain recombines TRBV5-1 with TRBJ2-2. This CDR3 is 14 amino acids long. Germline CDR1 SGHRS, CDR2 YFSETQ.

The gene calls are TRBV12-3 or TRBV12-4 and TRBJ2-5. The CDR3 has 12 amino acids. The chain's CDR3 is CASSLGAETQYF.

The CDR3 loop reads CASSLGTSAIQYF. V and J are TRBV5-4 and TRBJ2-4; TCRdb lists TRBD2, though no DNA is available to test this call. Germline loops: CDR1 SGHNT, CDR2 YYREEE (reference sequence). The CDR3 extends over 13 amino acids.